This is a list of T cell receptor beta chains from one sample in a study of cytomegalovirus exposure and HLA in healthy donors. Data came from immunoSEQ multiplex PCR; TCRdb stores just in-frame clones and leaves some out. In the table there are around 150,000 clones, over 60% of which are singletons. Input material: PBMCs. The receptor set was obtained from a woman aged 25 to 45 in good health and CMV-seropositive. CDR3s include the opening cysteine and the closing phenylalanine or tryptophan. A D gene is named only where the DNA matches it firmly. Expanded clones get a size class; other rows say once, few or many, or leave the size out.

V gene	D gene	J gene	clone size	CDR3 DNA	CDR3 protein
TRBV6-6	TRBD2	TRBJ2-1	NA	TGTGCCAGCAGCTCGGGACTAGCGGCCTACAATGAGCAGTTCTTC	CASSSGLAAYNEQFF
TRBV30	NA	TRBJ1-2	NA	TGTGCCTGGCCCCAGGGGAACTATGGCTACACCTTC	CAWPQGNYGYTF
TRBV9	TRBD1	TRBJ2-3	NA	TGTGCCAGCACCCGGACAGGAGTCACAGATACGCAGTATTTT	CASTRTGVTDTQYF
TRBV7-9	NA	TRBJ2-2	NA	TGTGCCAGCAGCTCCCCCTCGAGGCTGGGGGCGGCCGGGGAGCTGTTTTTT	CASSSPSRLGAAGELFF
TRBV5-6	TRBD2	TRBJ2-7	NA	TGTGCCAGCAGCCCGGTACGACTAGCGGGCTACGAGCAGTACTTC	CASSPVRLAGYEQYF
TRBV6-5	TRBD1	TRBJ2-6	many	TGTGCCAGCAACAGGGGGTCTGGGGCCAACGTCCTGACTTTC	CASNRGSGANVLTF
TRBV2	NA	TRBJ1-5	few	TGTGCCAGCAGGCTACAGGGAAATCTCAATCAGCCCCAGCATTTT	CASRLQGNLNQPQHF
TRBV5-5	NA	TRBJ1-1	NA	TGTGCCAGCAGCTTACAACGGAACACTGAAGCTTTCTTT	CASSLQRNTEAFF
TRBV18	NA	TRBJ2-1	NA	TGTGCCAGCTCACCACCGCCGGAGGGCCATGAGCAGTTCTTC	CASSPPPEGHEQFF
TRBV11-2	TRBD1	TRBJ2-2	NA	TGTGCCAGCAGCTTCCGGGACAGCATCACCGGGGAGCTGTTTTTT	CASSFRDSITGELFF
TRBV9	NA	TRBJ2-5	NA	TGTGCCAGCAGTCGGGACCAAGAGACCCAGTACTTC	CASSRDQETQYF
TRBV30	TRBD2	TRBJ2-3	once	TGCGCCTGGAGCCTCGGACTAGCGGCGTCAGATACGCAGTATTTT	CAWSLGLAASDTQYF
TRBV7-8	TRBD1	TRBJ1-5	few	TGTGCCAGCAGCCTAAGGGACAGGGTAGGGCAGCCCCAGCATTTT	CASSLRDRVGQPQHF
TRBV9	NA	TRBJ1-3	NA	TGTGCCAGCAGCGTAGGATTGGGAGGAGGAAACACCATATATTTT	CASSVGLGGGNTIYF
TRBV30	NA	TRBJ2-7	once	TGTGCCTGGACCCCCGGGTGGGGGGACTCCTACGAGCAGTACTTC	CAWTPGWGDSYEQYF
TRBV30	TRBD2	TRBJ2-1	few	TGTGCCTGGAGGGGGACTAGCGGGAGCTTTACGTACAATGAGCAGTTCTTC	CAWRGTSGSFTYNEQFF
TRBV15	NA	TRBJ2-5	NA	TGTGCCACCGGAGCAGGGGTGGCCCAGTACTTC	CATGAGVAQYF
TRBV18	NA	TRBJ2-6	NA	TGTGCCAGCTCACAATGGGGGCCCTCTGGGGCCAACGTCCTGACTTTC	CASSQWGPSGANVLTF
TRBV27	NA	TRBJ1-6	few	TGTGCCAGCAGCAGACAGAATTCACCCCTCCACTTT	CASSRQNSPLHF
TRBV6-5	NA	TRBJ2-2	NA	TGTGCCAGCAGATCCGTGGGGGGGCGTTCCGGGGAGCTGTTTTTT	CASRSVGGRSGELFF
TRBV7-3	TRBD1	TRBJ1-5	NA	TGTGCCAGCAGCTCAGGACAGGGACAGCCCCAGCATTTT	CASSSGQGQPQHF
TRBV5-1	NA	TRBJ2-2	NA	TGCGCCAGCAGCTTGTTTAGTGTCGGGGAGCTGTTTTTT	CASSLFSVGELFF
TRBV28	TRBD1	TRBJ1-2	few	TGTGCCAGCAGTTTAGACAGGGGAAGGGGCTACACCTTC	CASSLDRGRGYTF
TRBV10-3	TRBD2	TRBJ2-7	NA	TGTGCCATCAGTGACCCCGCCTCGGGGACCGGACTAGCGGGAGTTATTCCCTACGAGCAGTACTTC	CAISDPASGTGLAGVIPYEQYF
TRBV20-1	NA	TRBJ2-7	NA	TGCAGTGTCGACCGCGGATACGAGCAGTACTTC	CSVDRGYEQYF
TRBV2	TRBD1	TRBJ1-4	NA	TGTGCCAGCAATATACAGGGGCGCGGGGAAAAACTGTTTTTT	CASNIQGRGEKLFF
TRBV6-1	TRBD1	TRBJ2-7	NA	TGTGCCAGCAGTCCGGACAGGGTAACCTACGAGCAGTACTTC	CASSPDRVTYEQYF
TRBV6-1	NA	TRBJ1-6	NA	TGTGCCAGCGTCCCGGACAGTAATTCACCCCTCCACTTT	CASVPDSNSPLHF
TRBV30	NA	TRBJ2-2	NA	TGTGCCTGGACGGGGTTCCACCCCGGGGAGCTGTTTTTT	CAWTGFHPGELFF
TRBV4-1	TRBD1	TRBJ2-7	NA	TGCGCCAGCAGCCAAGGGACAGGGGGCCTATACGAGCAGTACTTC	CASSQGTGGLYEQYF
TRBV2	NA	TRBJ1-4	NA	TGTGCCAGCAGTGAACAGGGCGGTGAAAAACTGTTTTTT	CASSEQGGEKLFF
TRBV5-8	NA	TRBJ1-3	NA	TGTGCCAGCAGCTTGGGTAGCCCCTCTGGAAACACCATATATTTT	CASSLGSPSGNTIYF
TRBV5-1	NA	TRBJ2-5	few	TGCGCCAGCAGCTGGGGGGTTCAAGAGACCCAGTACTTC	CASSWGVQETQYF
TRBV5-1	TRBD2	TRBJ2-5	NA	TGCGCCAGCAGCTTCCCCCGGGAGGGGTTGCACTCAGAGACCCAGTACTTC	CASSFPREGLHSETQYF
TRBV13	TRBD2	TRBJ2-7	NA	TGTGCCAGCAGCCCACTGACTAGCGGGGGACTCTACGAGCAGTACTTC	CASSPLTSGGLYEQYF
TRBV4-1	NA	TRBJ2-3	NA	TGCGCCAGCAGCCATTTCCTCGGTACGCAGTATTTT	CASSHFLGTQYF
TRBV4-1	TRBD1	TRBJ1-5	NA	TGCGCCAGCAGCCAAGTCAAGGACAGGGATAGGCCCCAGCATTTT	CASSQVKDRDRPQHF
TRBV7-8	NA	TRBJ2-1	NA	TGTGCCAGCAGCCCCAACACGGGGGTTGCTAATGAGCAGTTCTTC	CASSPNTGVANEQFF
TRBV29-1	NA	TRBJ1-2	NA	TGCAGCGGCTACAGGGATGGCTACACCTTC	CSGYRDGYTF
TRBV6-5	TRBD1	TRBJ1-1	once	TGTGCCAGCAGTTACTCGGGACAGGGGACCACTGAAGCTTTCTTT	CASSYSGQGTTEAFF
TRBV7-9	NA	TRBJ2-5	NA	TGTGCCAGCAGCTTGAGTTCCGTGGTGGAGACCCAGTACTTC	CASSLSSVVETQYF
TRBV27	NA	TRBJ1-2	NA	TGTGCCAGCAGCCACGGGGGGGCGGCGGGCTACACCTTC	CASSHGGAAGYTF